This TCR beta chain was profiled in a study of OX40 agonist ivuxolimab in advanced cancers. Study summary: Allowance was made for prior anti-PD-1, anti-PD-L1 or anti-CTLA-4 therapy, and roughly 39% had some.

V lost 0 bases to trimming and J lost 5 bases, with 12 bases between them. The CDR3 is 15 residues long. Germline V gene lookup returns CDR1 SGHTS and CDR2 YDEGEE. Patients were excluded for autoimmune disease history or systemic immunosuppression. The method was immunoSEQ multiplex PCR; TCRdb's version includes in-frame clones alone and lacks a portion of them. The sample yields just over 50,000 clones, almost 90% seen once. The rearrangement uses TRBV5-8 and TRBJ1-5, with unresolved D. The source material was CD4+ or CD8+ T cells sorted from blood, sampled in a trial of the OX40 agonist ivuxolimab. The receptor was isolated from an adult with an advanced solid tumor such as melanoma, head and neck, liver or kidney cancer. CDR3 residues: CASSLGQLVDQPQHF. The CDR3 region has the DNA TGTGCCAGCAGCTTGGGCCAGCTAGTTGATCAGCCCCAGCATTTT.